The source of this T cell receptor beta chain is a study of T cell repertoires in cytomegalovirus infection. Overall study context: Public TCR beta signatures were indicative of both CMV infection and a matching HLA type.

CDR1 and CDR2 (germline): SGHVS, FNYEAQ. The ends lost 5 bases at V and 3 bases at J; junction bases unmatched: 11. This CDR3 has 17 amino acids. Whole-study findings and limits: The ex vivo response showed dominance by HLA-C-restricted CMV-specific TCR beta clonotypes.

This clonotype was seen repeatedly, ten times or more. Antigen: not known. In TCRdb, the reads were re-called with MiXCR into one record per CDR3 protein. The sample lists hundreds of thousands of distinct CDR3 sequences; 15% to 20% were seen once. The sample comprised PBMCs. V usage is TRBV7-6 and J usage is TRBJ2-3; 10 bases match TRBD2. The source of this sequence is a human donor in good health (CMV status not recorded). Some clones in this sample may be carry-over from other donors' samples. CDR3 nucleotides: TGTGCCAGCAGCCCCGCGAATAGCGGGGGGTTTACAGATACGCAGTATTTT. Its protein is CASSPANSGGFTDTQYF. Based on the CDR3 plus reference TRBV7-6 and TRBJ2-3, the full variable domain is GAGVSQSPRYKVTKRGQDVALRCDPISGHVSLYWYRQALGQGPEFLTYFNYEAQQDKSGLPNDRFSAERPEGSISTLTIQRTEQRDSAMYRCASSPANSGGFTDTQYFGPGTRLTVL.